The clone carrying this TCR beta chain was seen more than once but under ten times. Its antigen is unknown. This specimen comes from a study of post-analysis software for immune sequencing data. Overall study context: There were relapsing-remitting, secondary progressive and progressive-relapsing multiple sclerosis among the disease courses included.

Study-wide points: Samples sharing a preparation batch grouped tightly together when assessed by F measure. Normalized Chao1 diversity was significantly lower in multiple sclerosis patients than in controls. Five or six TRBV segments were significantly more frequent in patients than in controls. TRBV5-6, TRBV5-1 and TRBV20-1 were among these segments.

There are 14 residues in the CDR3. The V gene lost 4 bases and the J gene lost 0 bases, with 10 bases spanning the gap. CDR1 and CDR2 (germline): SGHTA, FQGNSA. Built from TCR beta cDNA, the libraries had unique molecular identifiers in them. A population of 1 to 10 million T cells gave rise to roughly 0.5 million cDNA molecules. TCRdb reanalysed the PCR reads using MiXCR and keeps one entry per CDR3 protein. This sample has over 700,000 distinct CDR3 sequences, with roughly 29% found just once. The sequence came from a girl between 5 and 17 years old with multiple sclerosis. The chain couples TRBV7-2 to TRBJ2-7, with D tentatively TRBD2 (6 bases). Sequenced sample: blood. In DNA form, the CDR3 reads TGTGCCAGCAGCTATGGCGGGGACTCCTACGAGCAGTACTTC. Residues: CASSYGGDSYEQYF.